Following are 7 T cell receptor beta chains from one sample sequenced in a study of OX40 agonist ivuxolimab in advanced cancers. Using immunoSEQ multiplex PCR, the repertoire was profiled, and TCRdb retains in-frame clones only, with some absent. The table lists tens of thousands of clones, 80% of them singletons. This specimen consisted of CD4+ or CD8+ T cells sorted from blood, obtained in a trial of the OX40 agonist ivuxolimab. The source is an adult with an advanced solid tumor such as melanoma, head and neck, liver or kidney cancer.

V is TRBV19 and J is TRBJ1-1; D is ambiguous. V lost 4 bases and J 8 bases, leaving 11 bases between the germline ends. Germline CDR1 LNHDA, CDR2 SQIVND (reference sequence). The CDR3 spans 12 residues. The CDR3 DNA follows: TGTGCCAGTAGTAGAGGAGTGGTAGAAGCTTTCTTT. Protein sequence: CASSRGVVEAFF.

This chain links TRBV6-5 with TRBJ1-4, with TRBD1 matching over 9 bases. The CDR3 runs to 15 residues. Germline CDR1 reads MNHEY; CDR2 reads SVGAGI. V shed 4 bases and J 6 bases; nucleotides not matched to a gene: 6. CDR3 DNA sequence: TGTGCCAGCAGTTCCCCTTGGACAGGGGATGAAAAACTGTTTTTT. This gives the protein CASSSPWTGDEKLFF.

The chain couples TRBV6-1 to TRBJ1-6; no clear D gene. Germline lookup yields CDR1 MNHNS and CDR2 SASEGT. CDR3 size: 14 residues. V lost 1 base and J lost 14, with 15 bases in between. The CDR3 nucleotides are TGTGCCAGCAGTGAAGAACGGGGTTTTGTTTCCCTCCACTTT. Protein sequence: CASSEERGFVSLHF.

Written as DNA, the CDR3 is TGTGCCAGCAGCTTAGTCGTCCGGGACGAGCAGTACTTC. Its protein is CASSLVVRDEQYF. V is TRBV7-2 and J is TRBJ2-7; no firm D call. The CDR3 is made up of 13 amino acids. The germline V gene encodes CDR1 SGHTA and CDR2 FQGNSA. Trimming removed 1 base from V and 5 bases from J, with 9 bases in between.

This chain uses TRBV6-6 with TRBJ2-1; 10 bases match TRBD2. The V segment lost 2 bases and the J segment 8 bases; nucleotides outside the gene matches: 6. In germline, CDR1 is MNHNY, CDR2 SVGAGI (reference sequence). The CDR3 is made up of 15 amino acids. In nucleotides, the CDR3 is TGTGCCAGCAGTTACGTTCTAGCGGGAGCAGATGAGCAGTTCTTC. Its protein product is CASSYVLAGADEQFF.

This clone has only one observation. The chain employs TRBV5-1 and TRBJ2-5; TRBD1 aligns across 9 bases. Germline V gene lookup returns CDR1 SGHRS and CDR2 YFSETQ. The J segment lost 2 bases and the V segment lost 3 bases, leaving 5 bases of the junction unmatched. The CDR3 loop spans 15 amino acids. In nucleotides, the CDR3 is TGCGCCAGCAGCTCCCAGGGGACAGGGCAAGAGACCCAGTACTTC. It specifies CASSSQGTGQETQYF.

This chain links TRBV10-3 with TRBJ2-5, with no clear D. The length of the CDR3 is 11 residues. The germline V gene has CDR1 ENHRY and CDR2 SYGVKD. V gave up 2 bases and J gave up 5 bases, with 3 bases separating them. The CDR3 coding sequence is TGTGCCATCAGTGAGGGGGAGACCCAGTACTTC. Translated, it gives CAISEGETQYF.